Below are 29 T cell receptor beta chains sequenced from a single sample in a study of T cells in Graves' hyperthyroidism and ophthalmopathy. TCR beta CDR3 regions were amplified from RNA transcripts. The HTBI set primed first-round TCR CDR3 RT-PCR. TCRdb itself ran the multiplex PCR reads through MiXCR, one entry per CDR3 protein. This table has about half a million distinct CDR3 sequences, 22% appearing once. Sequenced: blood. Receptors were obtained from a woman aged 70-85 years with Graves' ophthalmopathy.

V usage is TRBV28 and J usage is TRBJ1-4, with a weak D call TRBD1 (5 bases). There are 14 residues in the CDR3. The V end lost 3 bases, the J end lost 5 bases, and 10 bases lay between the germline ends. Germline-derived CDR1 and CDR2 are MDHEN and SYDVKM. This CDR3 reads CASSFGDPNEKLFF. The CDR3 nucleotides read TGTGCCAGCAGTTTTGGGGACCCAAATGAAAAACTGTTTTTT. The variable domain in full, with the rest retrieved from reference TRBV28 and TRBJ1-4, is DVKVTQSSRYLVKRTGEKVFLECVQDMDHENMFWYRQDPGLGLRLIYFSYDVKMKEKGDIPEGYSVSREKKERFSLILESASTNQTSMYLCASSFGDPNEKLFFGSGTQLSVL.

The chain links TRBV19 to TRBJ2-2; 9 bases map to TRBD1. CDR1 is LNHDA, CDR2 SQIVND, per germline (reference sequence). The CDR3 totals 14 residues. V gave up 8 bases and J gave up 7 bases; unmatched junction bases: 8. CDR3 protein: CASQTGTGIGELFF. The CDR3 region has the DNA TGTGCCAGTCAGACCGGGACAGGGATCGGGGAGCTGTTTTTT. Full variable domain (rest looked up from reference TRBV19 and TRBJ2-2): DGGITQSPKYLFRKEGQNVTLSCEQNLNHDAMYWYRQDPGQGLRLIYYSQIVNDFQKGDIAEGYSVSREKKESFPLTVTSAQKNPTAFYLCASQTGTGIGELFFGEGSRLTVL.

V usage is TRBV7-3 and J usage is TRBJ2-2; the D is unclear. The V gene lost 4 bases and the J gene lost 5 bases, with 8 bases spanning the gap. The CDR3 extends over 13 amino acids. Germline-derived CDR1 and CDR2 are SGHTA and FQGTGA. The CDR3 sequence: CASSSLWTGELFF. DNA for the CDR3: TGTGCCAGCAGCTCCCTGTGGACCGGGGAGCTGTTTTTT. Complete variable domain (other parts from reference TRBV7-3 and TRBJ2-2): GAGVSQTPSNKVTEKGKYVELRCDPISGHTALYWYRQSLGQGPEFLIYFQGTGAADDSGLPNDRFFAVRPEGSVSTLKIQRTERGDSAVYLCASSSLWTGELFFGEGSRLTVL.

The chain has TRBV5-6 and TRBJ2-1; D not resolved. This CDR3 contains 15 residues. V was shortened by 4 bases and J by 0 bases, with 11 bases between the two germline ends. Germline CDR1 and CDR2: SGHDT and YYEEEE. CDR3 protein: CASSTDGSSYNEQFF. CDR3 DNA: TGTGCCAGCAGCACGGACGGAAGCTCCTACAATGAGCAGTTCTTC.

The chain combines TRBV14 with TRBJ2-3; D gene unclear. The germline V and J ends were trimmed by 1 base and 7 bases, with 6 bases remaining between them. In germline, CDR1 is SGHDN, CDR2 FVKESK. The CDR3 extends over 12 amino acids. The chain's CDR3 is CASSQAFNTQYF. In DNA, the CDR3 is TGTGCCAGCAGCCAAGCCTTTAATACGCAGTATTTT.

This clonotype turned up a few times. The V gene is TRBV27, the J gene TRBJ2-7; 10 nucleotides align to TRBD1. The CDR3 is 16 amino acids. V shed 2 bases and J 1 base; nucleotides not matched to a gene: 5. CDR1 MNHEY and CDR2 SMNVEV come from the germline V gene (reference sequence). The CDR3 DNA reads as TGTGCCAGCAGTTTACCTACGGGACAGGGGTCCTACGAGCAGTACTTC. This sequence encodes CASSLPTGQGSYEQYF.

This clonotype was seen repeatedly, ten times or more. The J gene is TRBJ1-4, the V gene TRBV5-1; TRBD1 matches 7 bases. This CDR3 comprises 13 residues. V shed 7 bases and J 8 bases; nucleotides not matched to a gene: 8. Germline V gives CDR1 SGHRS, CDR2 YFSETQ. CDR3 sequence: CASGRGDDEKLFF. As DNA, the CDR3 is TGCGCCAGCGGCAGGGGGGATGACGAAAAACTGTTTTTT. Using reference TRBV5-1 and TRBJ1-4 for the parts outside the CDR3, the full variable domain is KAGVTQTPRYLIKTRGQQVTLSCSPISGHRSVSWYQQTPGQGLQFLFEYFSETQRNKGNFPGRFSGRQFSNSRSEMNVSTLELGDSALYLCASGRGDDEKLFFGSGTQLSVL.

V usage is TRBV3-1 and J usage is TRBJ2-1; unclear D gene. V lost 2 bases, J lost 2 bases, and 10 bases lay in between. The CDR3 is 15 amino acids. Germline values: CDR1 LGHDT, CDR2 YNNKEL (reference sequence). The CDR3, as DNA: TGTGCCAGCAGCCAATCGGCGGTGACCTACAATGAGCAGTTCTTC. As protein: CASSQSAVTYNEQFF.

This clonotype was counted a few times. This chain connects TRBV29-1 to TRBJ1-5; 8 nucleotides line up with TRBD1. The CDR3 covers 13 residues. Trimming cost V 1 base and J 8 bases; bases outside gene matches: 4. Germline loops: CDR1 SQVTM, CDR2 ANQGSEA. The CDR3 loop is CSVEGSQGEPQHF. The CDR3 DNA reads TGCAGCGTTGAAGGGTCACAGGGGGAGCCCCAGCATTTT.

This clonotype has just a few counts. The chain uses TRBV20-1 and TRBJ2-1; maybe TRBD2 (5 bases). V lost 3 bases, J lost 2 bases, and 11 bases lay in between. The CDR3 has 14 residues. Germline CDR1 and CDR2: DFQATT and SNEGSKA (reference sequence). CDR3 residues: CSASRRDTYNEQFF. For the CDR3, the DNA is TGCAGTGCTAGCCGACGGGATACCTACAATGAGCAGTTCTTC.

This clonotype has a handful of counts. The V and J genes are TRBV3-1 and TRBJ1-2; a weak D match, TRBD1 (5 bases). Germline CDR1 and CDR2: LGHDT and YNNKEL (reference sequence). The V gene lost 4 bases and the J gene lost 8 bases, with 17 bases spanning the gap. This CDR3 comprises 14 residues. The CDR3 DNA is TGTGCCAGCAGCCGATTGGGGCCCGATTCAGGCTACACCTTC. This sequence encodes CASSRLGPDSGYTF.

In this sample, this clonotype turned up a few times. V usage is TRBV5-5 and J usage is TRBJ1-2; tentatively, D is TRBD1 (5 bases). This CDR3 comprises 15 residues. The germline gives CDR1 SGHKS, CDR2 YYEKEE (reference sequence). V dropped 5 bases and J dropped 2 bases, with 16 bases sitting between them. Here the CDR3 reads CASRPAVRGNYGYTF. As DNA, the CDR3 is TGTGCCAGCAGGCCCGCGGTGCGGGGGAACTATGGCTACACCTTC.

There are a few counts of this clonotype. The rearrangement uses TRBV12-3 or TRBV12-4 and TRBJ2-7; D call uncertain. The CDR3 totals 13 residues. Trimming shortened V by 6 bases and J by 1 base, and 10 bases separated the two germline ends. This CDR3 reads CASSRDWSYEQYF. The CDR3 bases are TGTGCCAGCAGCCGTGATTGGTCCTACGAGCAGTACTTC.

This clonotype occurred a few times. This chain uses TRBV6-5 with TRBJ1-1; D is ambiguous. This CDR3 has 15 residues. V lost 0 bases to trimming and J lost 1 base, with 9 bases between them. Looked up from germline, CDR1 is MNHEY and CDR2 is SVGAGI. The CDR3 DNA reads TGTGCCAGCAGTTACTCTTCGCGGCCGAACACTGAAGCTTTCTTT. This sequence encodes CASSYSSRPNTEAFF.

In DNA form, the CDR3 reads TGTGCCAGCAGCAAGAGCCGGACGCGCCAAGAGACCCAGTACTTC. Protein: CASSKSRTRQETQYF. The J gene is TRBJ2-5, the V gene TRBV11-2; D unresolved. Trimming removed 5 bases at V and 1 base at J, with 14 bases between. Germline values: CDR1 SGHAT, CDR2 FQNNGV. There are 15 residues in the CDR3.

This clonotype was counted ten times or more. The chain employs TRBV28 and TRBJ1-4; no definite D call. Germline CDR1 reads MDHEN; CDR2 reads SYDVKM. V gave up 3 bases and J gave up 8 bases, with 10 bases separating them. The CDR3 has 13 amino acids. CDR3 coding DNA: TGTGCCAGCAGTTTTGGAAATCGGGAAAAACTGTTTTTT. Protein: CASSFGNREKLFF.

The V and J genes are TRBV30 and TRBJ1-5; D is perhaps TRBD1 (6 bases). The V gene's germline CDR1 is GTSNPN and CDR2 SVGIG (reference sequence). The CDR3 length is 15 residues. Trimming removed 3 bases at V and 4 bases at J, with 16 bases between. Here the CDR3 DNA reads TGTGCCTGGAGGCATAATGGACAGCGTAATCAGCCCCAGCATTTT. This gives the protein CAWRHNGQRNQPQHF.

This clonotype occurred a few times. The rearrangement uses TRBV5-6 and TRBJ1-1, with TRBD1 as a possible D gene (5 bases). There are 15 residues in the CDR3. Germline V gene lookup returns CDR1 SGHDT and CDR2 YYEEEE. V lost 4 bases to trimming and J lost 3 bases, with 16 bases between them. The CDR3 DNA reads as TGTGCCAGCAGCGGGACGGCTCCGGGTGACACTGAAGCTTTCTTT. Its translation is CASSGTAPGDTEAFF.

The table lists this clonotype with a count of one. J is TRBJ2-4 and V is TRBV4-2; 7 nucleotides match TRBD2. Trimming removed 1 base from V and 8 bases from J; junction bases left unmatched: 2. Looked up from germline, CDR1 is LGHNA and CDR2 is YNFKEQ. The CDR3 consists of 13 residues. In DNA, the CDR3 is TGTGCCAGCAGCCAAGGGGGGGGACACATTCAGTACTTC. This encodes CASSQGGGHIQYF.

Comment on this clonotype: A much larger clone differs by one base, so this may be a read error. The chain couples TRBV12-3 or TRBV12-4 to TRBJ2-1; 7 bases map to TRBD2. V was clipped by 3 bases and J by 8 bases; unmatched bases: 10. The CDR3 is made up of 15 amino acids. The CDR3 loop is CASSFEYGGIDEQFF. CDR3 nucleotides: TGTGCCAGCAGTTTCGAGTACGGGGGGATCGATGAGCAGTTCTTC.

CDR3 coding DNA: TGTGCTAGTGGTCCAAACGCCGGGACAGGGGGACCTTATGGCTACACCTTC. This translates into CASGPNAGTGGPYGYTF. The chain joins TRBV12-5 to TRBJ1-2; 11 nucleotides match TRBD1. The ends lost 5 bases at V and 5 bases at J; junction bases unmatched: 13. CDR3 length equals 17 residues. Germline-derived CDR1 and CDR2 are LGHNT and FRNRAP.

CDR3 in DNA: TGTGCCAGCAGCGTAGCTACGACAGCCAGATGGGGACTAGCGGGACAGAATGAGCAGTTCTTC. Protein product: CASSVATTARWGLAGQNEQFF. The V and J genes are TRBV9 and TRBJ2-1; 13 nucleotides align to TRBD2. J lost 7 bases, V lost 0 bases, and 19 bases had no gene match. The CDR3 covers 21 residues. Germline CDR1 is SGDLS and CDR2 is YYNGEE.

Regarding this clonotype: It may be a read error: a sequence one base away is much more abundant. The V call is TRBV9, the J call TRBJ2-3, with 10 bases that match TRBD2. V gave up 4 bases and J gave up 5 bases; unmatched junction bases: 10. The CDR3 contains 16 residues. Looked up from germline, CDR1 is SGDLS and CDR2 is YYNGEE. CDR3 DNA: TGTGCCAGCAGCCAAGGAGAGCGGGAGGGCATAGATACGCAGTATTTT. This translates into CASSQGEREGIDTQYF.

The sample holds many counts of this clonotype. This sequence joins TRBV11-2 and TRBJ2-1, with a weak D call TRBD2 (5 bases). Germline V gives CDR1 SGHAT, CDR2 FQNNGV. Trimming removed 4 bases from V and 12 bases from J, with 10 bases in between. The CDR3 extends over 11 amino acids. The CDR3 sequence is CASSSSRGQFF. CDR3 nucleotide sequence: TGTGCCAGCAGCTCCTCACGGGGGCAGTTCTTC.

The rearrangement links TRBV2 to TRBJ2-1; perhaps TRBD1 as D (8 bases). This CDR3 has 17 amino acids. Trimming stripped 6 bases from V and 6 bases from J, with 24 bases between. Germline V CDR1 and CDR2: SNHLY, FYNNEI. CDR3 bases: TGTGCCAGCAGCCCTACCCTCGGGGGGACAGGCTCCAATGAGCAGTTCTTC. This encodes CASSPTLGGTGSNEQFF. Full variable domain (rest looked up from reference TRBV2 and TRBJ2-1): EPEVTQTPSHQVTQMGQEVILRCVPISNHLYFYWYRQILGQKVEFLVSFYNNEISEKSEIFDDQFSVERPDGSNFTLKIRSTKLEDSAMYFCASSPTLGGTGSNEQFFGPGTRLTVL.

This clonotype was counted ten times or more. J is TRBJ1-5 and V is TRBV12-3 or TRBV12-4, with 8 bases fitting TRBD1. This CDR3 contains 15 residues. Trimming took 5 bases from V and 6 from J; bases not matched to a gene: 9. The CDR3 loop reads CASSPVQGAGQPQHF. For the CDR3, the DNA is TGTGCCAGCAGTCCTGTCCAGGGGGCCGGTCAGCCCCAGCATTTT.

This clonotype was seen ten or more times. The chain is built from TRBV7-2 and TRBJ2-7; no definite D call. V was trimmed by 0 bases and J by 2 bases, leaving 11 bases between them. The CDR3 has 15 residues. Germline V gene lookup returns CDR1 SGHTA and CDR2 FQGNSA. Here the CDR3 reads CASSLAVDAAYEQYF. DNA of the CDR3: TGTGCCAGCAGCTTAGCTGTGGACGCAGCCTACGAGCAGTACTTC.

This clonotype was counted at least ten times. The V gene is TRBV7-2, the J gene TRBJ2-5; 8 nucleotides line up with TRBD1. V trimming: 5 bases; J trimming: 1 base; junction bases outside the gene matches: 12. Germline lookup yields CDR1 SGHTA and CDR2 FQGNSA. This CDR3 is 17 amino acids long. The CDR3 bases are TGTGCCAGCAGCATCGAACGGACAGGGTTGATCCAAGAGACCCAGTACTTC. Translating gives CASSIERTGLIQETQYF.

The chain employs TRBV12-5 and TRBJ1-1; 7 bases line up with TRBD1. CDR1 and CDR2 from the germline V gene are LGHNT and FRNRAP. There are 16 residues in the CDR3. The V gene end was trimmed by 1 base and the J gene end by 1 base; junction bases not matched to a gene: 6. CDR3 sequence reads: CASGLAGGGRNTEAFF. The CDR3 DNA reads TGTGCTAGTGGTTTGGCAGGGGGAGGGAGGAACACTGAAGCTTTCTTT.